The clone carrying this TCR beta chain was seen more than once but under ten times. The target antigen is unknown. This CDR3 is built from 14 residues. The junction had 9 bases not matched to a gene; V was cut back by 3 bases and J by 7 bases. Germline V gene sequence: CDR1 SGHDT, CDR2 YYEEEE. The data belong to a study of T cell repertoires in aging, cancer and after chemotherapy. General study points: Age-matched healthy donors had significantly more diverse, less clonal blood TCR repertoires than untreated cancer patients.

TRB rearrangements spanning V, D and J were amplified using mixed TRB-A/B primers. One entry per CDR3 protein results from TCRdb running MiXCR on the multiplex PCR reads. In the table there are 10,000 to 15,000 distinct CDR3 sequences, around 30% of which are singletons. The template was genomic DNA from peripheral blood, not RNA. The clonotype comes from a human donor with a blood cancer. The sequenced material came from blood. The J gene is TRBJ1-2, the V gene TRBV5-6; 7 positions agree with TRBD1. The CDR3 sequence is CASSWEGAGGGYTF. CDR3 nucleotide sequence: TGTGCCAGCAGCTGGGAGGGGGCGGGAGGTGGCTACACCTTC.